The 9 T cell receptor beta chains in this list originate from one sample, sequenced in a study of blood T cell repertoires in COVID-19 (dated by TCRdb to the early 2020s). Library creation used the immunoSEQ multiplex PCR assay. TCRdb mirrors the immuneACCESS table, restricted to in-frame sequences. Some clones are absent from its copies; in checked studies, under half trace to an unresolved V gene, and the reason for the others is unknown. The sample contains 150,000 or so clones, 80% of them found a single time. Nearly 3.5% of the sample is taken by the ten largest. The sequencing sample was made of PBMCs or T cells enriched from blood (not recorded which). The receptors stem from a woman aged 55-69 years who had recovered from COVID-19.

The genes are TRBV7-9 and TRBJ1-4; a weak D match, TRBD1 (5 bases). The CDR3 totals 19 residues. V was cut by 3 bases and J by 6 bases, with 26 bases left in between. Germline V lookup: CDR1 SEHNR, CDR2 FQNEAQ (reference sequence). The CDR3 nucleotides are TGTGCCAGCAGCTTGGGGGGACCAGCCTTCCTTCCCCTGGATGAAAAACTGTTTTTT. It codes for CASSLGGPAFLPLDEKLFF.

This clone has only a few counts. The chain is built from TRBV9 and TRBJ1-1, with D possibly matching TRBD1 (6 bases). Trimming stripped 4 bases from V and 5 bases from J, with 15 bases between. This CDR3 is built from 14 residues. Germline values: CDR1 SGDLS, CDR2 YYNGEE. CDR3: CASSTRQVGTEAFF. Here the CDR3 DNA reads TGTGCCAGCAGCACGAGACAGGTTGGGACTGAAGCTTTCTTT. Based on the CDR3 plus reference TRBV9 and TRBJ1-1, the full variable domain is DSGVTQTPKHLITATGQRVTLRCSPRSGDLSVYWYQQSLDQGLQFLIQYYNGEERAKGNILERFSAQQFPDLHSELNLSSLELGDSALYFCASSTRQVGTEAFFGQGTRLTVV.

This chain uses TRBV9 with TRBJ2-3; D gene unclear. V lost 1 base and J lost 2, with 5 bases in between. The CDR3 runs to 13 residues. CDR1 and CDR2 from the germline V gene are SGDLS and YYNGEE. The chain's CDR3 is CASSVTNTDTQYF. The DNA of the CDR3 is TGTGCCAGCAGCGTAACTAACACAGATACGCAGTATTTT.

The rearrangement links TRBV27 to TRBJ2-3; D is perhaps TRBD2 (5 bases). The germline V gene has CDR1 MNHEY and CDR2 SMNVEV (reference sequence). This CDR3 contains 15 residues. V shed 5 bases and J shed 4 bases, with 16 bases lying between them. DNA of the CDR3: TGTGCCAGCAGTCCATGGGCCGGGGTTTCAGATACGCAGTATTTT. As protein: CASSPWAGVSDTQYF.

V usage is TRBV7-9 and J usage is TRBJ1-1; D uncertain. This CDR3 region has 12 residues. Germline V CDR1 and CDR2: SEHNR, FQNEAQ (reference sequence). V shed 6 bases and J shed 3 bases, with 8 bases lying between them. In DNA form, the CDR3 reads TGTGCCAGCAGTTACAAACACACTGAAGCTTTCTTT. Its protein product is CASSYKHTEAFF.

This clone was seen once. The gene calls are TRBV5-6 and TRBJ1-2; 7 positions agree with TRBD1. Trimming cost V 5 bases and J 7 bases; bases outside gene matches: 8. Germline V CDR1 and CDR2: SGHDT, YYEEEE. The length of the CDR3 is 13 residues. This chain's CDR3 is CASSFDREGGYTF. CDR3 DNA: TGTGCCAGCAGTTTCGACAGGGAAGGTGGCTACACCTTC.

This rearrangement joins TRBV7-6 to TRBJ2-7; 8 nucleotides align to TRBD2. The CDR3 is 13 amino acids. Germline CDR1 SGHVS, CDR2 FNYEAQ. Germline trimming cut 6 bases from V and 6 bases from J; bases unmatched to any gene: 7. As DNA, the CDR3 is TGTGCCAGCAGTCCCGGACTAGCTTCCGAGCAGTACTTC. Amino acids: CASSPGLASEQYF.

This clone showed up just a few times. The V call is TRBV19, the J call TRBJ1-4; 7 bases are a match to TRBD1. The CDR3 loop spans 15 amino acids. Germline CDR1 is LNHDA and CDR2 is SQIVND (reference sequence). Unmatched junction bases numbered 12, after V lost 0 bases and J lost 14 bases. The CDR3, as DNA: TGTGCCAGTAGTATAGACCTCGGGACAGCGATGAGGCTGTTTTTT. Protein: CASSIDLGTAMRLFF.

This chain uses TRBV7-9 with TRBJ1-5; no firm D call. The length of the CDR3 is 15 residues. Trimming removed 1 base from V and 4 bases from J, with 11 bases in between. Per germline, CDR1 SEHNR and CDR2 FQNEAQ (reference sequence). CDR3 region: CASSLGAGQNQPQHF. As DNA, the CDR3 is TGTGCCAGCAGCTTAGGGGCGGGCCAGAATCAGCCCCAGCATTTT.